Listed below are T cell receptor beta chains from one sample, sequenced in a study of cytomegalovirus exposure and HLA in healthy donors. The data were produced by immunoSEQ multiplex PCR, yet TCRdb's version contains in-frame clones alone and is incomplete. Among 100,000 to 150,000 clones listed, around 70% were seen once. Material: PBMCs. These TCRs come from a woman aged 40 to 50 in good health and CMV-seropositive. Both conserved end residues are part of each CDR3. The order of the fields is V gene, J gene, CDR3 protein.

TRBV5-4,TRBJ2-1,CASSLASRASGGAGEQFF
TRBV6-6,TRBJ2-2,CASSKGASESGELFF
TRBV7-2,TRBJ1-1,CASNDKGVMTEAFF
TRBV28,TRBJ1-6,CASSPGTANNSPLHF
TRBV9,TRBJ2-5,CASSPRGVQETQYF
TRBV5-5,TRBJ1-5,CASSLVAGGNQPQHF
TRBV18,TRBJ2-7,CASSPPSVAGGVGEQYF
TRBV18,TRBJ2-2,CASSAGLAGNTGELFF
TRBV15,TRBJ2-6,CATSRGLGGRTGANVLTF
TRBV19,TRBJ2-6,CASSTAKGANVLTF
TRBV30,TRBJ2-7,CAWSSVGYEQYF
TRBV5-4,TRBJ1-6,CASSFRPDRYSPLHF
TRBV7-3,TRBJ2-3,CASSQGLPGTDTQYF
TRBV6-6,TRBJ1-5,CASNPGDNQPQHF
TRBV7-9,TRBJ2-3,CASSPWTSSSTDTQYF
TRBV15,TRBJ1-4,CATSKQGYNEKLFF
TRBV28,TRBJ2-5,CASTSYPRETQYF
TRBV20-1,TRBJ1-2,CSVIGVGGYTF
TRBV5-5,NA,CASSLIPDSSGEQYF
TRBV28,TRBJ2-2,CASGGQHTGELFF
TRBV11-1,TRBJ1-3,CASSPGRVGNTIYF
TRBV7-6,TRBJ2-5,CASTPRTNQETQYF
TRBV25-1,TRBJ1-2,CASSVTGTGGIVGGYTF
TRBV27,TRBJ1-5,CASSPLEGGVQPQHF
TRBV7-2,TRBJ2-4,CASSEGLAGDKNIQYF
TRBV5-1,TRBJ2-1,CASSPGQGATQFF
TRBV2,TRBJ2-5,CASGFRGQETQYF
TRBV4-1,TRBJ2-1,CASSQTRGYNEQFF
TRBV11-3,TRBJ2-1,CASSLDRVHEQFF
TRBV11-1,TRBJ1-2,CASSLNGGVDGYTF
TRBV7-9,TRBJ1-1,CASRGQGNTEAFF
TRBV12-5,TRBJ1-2,CASGFPTGDGDGYTF
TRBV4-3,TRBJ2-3,CASSQVNPGQGTDTQYF
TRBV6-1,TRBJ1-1,CARAGNGDTEAFF
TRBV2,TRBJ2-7,CASNGEGYEQYF
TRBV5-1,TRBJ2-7,CASSRQGFTGDEQYF
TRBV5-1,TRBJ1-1,CASSPTSGLSGKGAFF
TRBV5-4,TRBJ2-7,CASSSGTSGYEQYF
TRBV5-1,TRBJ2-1,CASSPDRGREQFF
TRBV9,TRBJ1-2,CASSVDYRTDGYGYTF